One and the same sample provided the 5 T cell receptor beta chains below, sequenced in a study of regulatory T cells in long-lasting Graves disease. Construction of TCR beta libraries relied on iRepertoire HTBI primers and on Arm-PCR targeting CDR3 regions. TCRdb fed the multiplex PCR reads into MiXCR, producing one record per CDR3 protein. The sample has over 650,000 distinct CDR3 sequences, 25% to 30% seen once. The time point: persistent/refractory GD, antithyroid drugs over 5 years with positive TRAb. The TCR library was prepared using RNA isolated from PBMCs. The specimen was peripheral blood mononuclear cells (PBMCs), collected when the disease was refractory, from a patient treated with antithyroid drugs. The receptors stem from a female donor with Graves disease.

This clonotype has a handful of counts. This chain joins TRBV28 and TRBJ1-4; 7 bases are shared with TRBD1. From germline, CDR1 is MDHEN and CDR2 SYDVKM. The CDR3 spans 17 residues. The trim removed 4 bases at V and 5 bases at J, leaving 13 bases unmatched. The CDR3 protein is CASSWGDKTGKNEKLFF. The DNA of the CDR3 is TGTGCCAGCAGTTGGGGGGATAAGACAGGGAAGAATGAAAAACTGTTTTTT.

This clonotype came up many times. The rearrangement links TRBV2 to TRBJ1-4, with 8 bases fitting TRBD1. V trimming: 6 bases; J trimming: 5 bases; junction bases outside the gene matches: 5. This CDR3 spans 14 amino acids. Germline CDR1 and CDR2: SNHLY and FYNNEI. The chain's CDR3 is CASRERDRNEKLFF. As DNA, the CDR3 is TGTGCCAGCAGAGAAAGGGACAGGAATGAAAAACTGTTTTTT.

V gene TRBV30 combines with J gene TRBJ1-1; tentative D call: TRBD1 (5 bases). Germline CDR1 and CDR2: GTSNPN and SVGIG (reference sequence). The CDR3 covers 15 residues. Trimming pared 0 bases from V and 1 base from J, leaving 12 bases between. Here the CDR3 DNA reads TGTGCCTGGAGTGTAGGAGGGGCCGCGAACACTGAAGCTTTCTTT. It codes for CAWSVGGAANTEAFF. The full variable domain, its missing parts supplied by reference TRBV30 and TRBJ1-1, is SQTIHQWPATLVQPVGSPLSLECTVEGTSNPNLYWYRQAAGRGLQLLFYSVGIGQISSEVPQNLSASRPQDRQFILSSKKLLLSDSGFYLCAWSVGGAANTEAFFGQGTRLTVV.

This clonotype was recorded at least ten times. The chain links TRBV30 to TRBJ1-1; D is possibly TRBD1 (5 bases). Germline CDR1 GTSNPN, CDR2 SVGIG (reference sequence). Trimming took 4 bases from V and 4 from J, leaving 10 bases between them. The CDR3 sequence is 12 residues long. The CDR3 DNA reads as TGTGCCTGGAAACAGGATTCCACTGAAGCTTTCTTT. Translated, it gives CAWKQDSTEAFF.

This chain joins TRBV20-1 and TRBJ2-2; a possible D gene is TRBD2 (6 bases). CDR1 is DFQATT, CDR2 SNEGSKA, per germline (reference sequence). The CDR3 runs to 12 residues. Trimming shortened V by 6 bases and J by 9 bases, and 14 bases separated the two germline ends. Here the CDR3 reads CSATGERRELFF. CDR3 in DNA: TGCAGTGCCACGGGAGAGCGGAGGGAGCTGTTTTTT.